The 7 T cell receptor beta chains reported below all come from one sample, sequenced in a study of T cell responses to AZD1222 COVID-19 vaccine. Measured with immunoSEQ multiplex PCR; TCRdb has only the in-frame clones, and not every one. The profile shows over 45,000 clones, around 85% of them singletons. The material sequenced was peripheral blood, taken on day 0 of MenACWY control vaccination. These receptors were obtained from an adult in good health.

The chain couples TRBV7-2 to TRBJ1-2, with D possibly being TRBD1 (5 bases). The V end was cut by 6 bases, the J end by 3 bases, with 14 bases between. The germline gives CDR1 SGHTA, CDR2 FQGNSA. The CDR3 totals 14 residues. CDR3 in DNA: TGTGCCAGCAGTCCAGTGAACAGGTACTATGGCTACACCTTC. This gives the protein CASSPVNRYYGYTF.

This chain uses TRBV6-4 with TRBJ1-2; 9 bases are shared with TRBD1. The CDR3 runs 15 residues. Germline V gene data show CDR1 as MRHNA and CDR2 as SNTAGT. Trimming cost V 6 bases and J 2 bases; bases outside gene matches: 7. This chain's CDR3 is CASRKDGTGNYGYTF. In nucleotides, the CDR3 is TGTGCCAGCAGGAAAGACGGGACAGGGAACTATGGCTACACCTTC.

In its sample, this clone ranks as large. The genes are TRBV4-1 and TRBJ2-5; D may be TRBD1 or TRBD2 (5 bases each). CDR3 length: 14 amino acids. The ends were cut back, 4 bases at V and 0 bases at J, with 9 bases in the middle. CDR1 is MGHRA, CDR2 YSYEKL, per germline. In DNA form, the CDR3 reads TGCGCCAGCAGCCCGGGACGGTACCAAGAGACCCAGTACTTC. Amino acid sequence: CASSPGRYQETQYF.

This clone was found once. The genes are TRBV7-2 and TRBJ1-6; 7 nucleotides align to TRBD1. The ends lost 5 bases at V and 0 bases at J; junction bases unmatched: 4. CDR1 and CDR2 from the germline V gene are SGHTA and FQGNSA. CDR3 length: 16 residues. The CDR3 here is CASSQQGNSYNSPLHF. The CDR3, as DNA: TGTGCCAGCAGCCAACAGGGGAACTCCTATAATTCACCCCTCCACTTT.

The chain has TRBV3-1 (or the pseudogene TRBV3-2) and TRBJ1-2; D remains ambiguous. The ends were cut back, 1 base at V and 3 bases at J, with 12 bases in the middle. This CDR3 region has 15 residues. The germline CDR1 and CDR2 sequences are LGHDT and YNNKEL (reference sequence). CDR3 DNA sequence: TGTGCCAGCAGCCAAGTCGCCATGGTGGACTATGGCTACACCTTC. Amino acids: CASSQVAMVDYGYTF.

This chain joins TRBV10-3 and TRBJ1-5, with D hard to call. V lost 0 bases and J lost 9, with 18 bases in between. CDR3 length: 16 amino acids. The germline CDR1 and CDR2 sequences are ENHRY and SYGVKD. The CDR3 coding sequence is TGTGCCATCAGTGAGTCGATCCCGAGGGCGGGCAGGCCCCAGCATTTT. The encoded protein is CAISESIPRAGRPQHF.

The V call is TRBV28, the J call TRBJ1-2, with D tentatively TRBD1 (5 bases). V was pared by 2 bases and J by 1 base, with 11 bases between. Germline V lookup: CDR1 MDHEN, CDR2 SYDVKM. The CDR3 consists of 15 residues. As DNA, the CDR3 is TGTGCCAGCAGTTTAAAATGGGGCGTTAACTATGGCTACACCTTC. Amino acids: CASSLKWGVNYGYTF.